The 27 T cell receptor beta chains below were found in one sample sequenced in a study of OX40 agonist ivuxolimab in advanced cancers. Library method: the immunoSEQ multiplex PCR assay. This is the immuneACCESS table as TCRdb keeps it, with only in-frame sequences that have V and J called. A part of the clones is gone; compared with another copy, unresolved V genes explain less than half, and the rest is unexplained. The sample table lists tens of thousands of clones, 85% of them with a count of one. 4% of the sample is taken by the ten largest. The material was CD4+ or CD8+ T cells sorted from blood, obtained in a trial of the OX40 agonist ivuxolimab. These TCRs come from an adult with an advanced solid tumor such as melanoma, head and neck, liver or kidney cancer.

The chain links TRBV19 to TRBJ1-4; D not resolved. Germline CDR1 LNHDA, CDR2 SQIVND (reference sequence). The CDR3 runs 15 residues. Trimming cost V 3 bases and J 3 bases, with 11 bases left between them. CDR3 amino acids: CASSMYSGANEKLFF. The CDR3 DNA reads TGTGCCAGTAGTATGTATTCGGGAGCTAATGAAAAACTGTTTTTT.

This clone has just one count. The rearrangement links TRBV10-1 to TRBJ2-1; possible D gene TRBD2, 6 bases. Germline CDR1 is WNHNN and CDR2 is SYGVQD (reference sequence). The CDR3 sequence is 14 residues long. V lost 6 bases, J lost 4 bases, and 13 bases lay in between. The CDR3 is CASSGGTTYNEQFF. For the CDR3, the DNA is TGCGCCAGCAGCGGGGGAACAACTTACAATGAGCAGTTCTTC.

The chain joins TRBV5-8 to TRBJ2-7; D is possibly TRBD1 (6 bases). Trimming pared 0 bases from V and 2 bases from J, leaving 15 bases between. CDR3 size: 16 residues. The V gene's germline CDR1 is SGHTS and CDR2 YDEGEE. CDR3 region: CASSLASSGETYEQYF. For the CDR3, the DNA is TGTGCCAGCAGCTTGGCCTCTTCAGGGGAGACCTACGAGCAGTACTTC. The entire variable domain, with the rest obtained from reference TRBV5-8 and TRBJ2-7, is as follows: EAGVTQSPTHLIKTRGQQATLRCSPISGHTSVYWYQQALGLGLQFLLWYDEGEERNRGNFPPRFSGRQFPNYSSELNVNALELEDSALYLCASSLASSGETYEQYFGPGTRLTVT.

This clone was seen only a few times. V gene TRBV2 combines with J gene TRBJ2-3; 7 nucleotides agree with TRBD2. Trimming at V came to 4 bases and at J to 6 bases, leaving 7 bases not matched to a gene. The CDR3 sequence is 14 residues long. Germline-derived CDR1 and CDR2 are SNHLY and FYNNEI. CDR3: CASSVERGSDTQYF. The CDR3 DNA reads as TGTGCCAGCAGTGTGGAGCGGGGCTCGGATACGCAGTATTTT.

The CDR3 loop is CASAWGSYEQYF. DNA of the CDR3: TGTGCCAGCGCCTGGGGCTCCTACGAGCAGTACTTC. This chain uses TRBV7-9 with TRBJ2-7; D not certain. This CDR3 is built from 12 residues. V was pared by 8 bases and J by 0 bases, with 8 bases between. Germline values: CDR1 SEHNR, CDR2 FQNEAQ (reference sequence).

This rearrangement joins TRBV21-1 to TRBJ1-5. TRBV21-1 is a recognized pseudogene. This CDR3 contains 14 residues. The CDR3 DNA reads TGTGCCAGCAGCAAAGGGACGGACCATCAGCCCCAGCATTTT. This gives the protein CASSKGTDHQPQHF.

The chain carries TRBV6-5 and TRBJ1-2; 9 bases fit TRBD1. V gave up 5 bases and J gave up 8 bases; unmatched junction bases: 12. The V gene's germline CDR1 is MNHEY and CDR2 SVGAGI. The CDR3 consists of 15 residues. The CDR3 nucleotides read TGTGCCAGCAGTCCGGGGACAGGGCAATCCGCCGGCTACACCTTC. Translating gives CASSPGTGQSAGYTF.

The chain combines TRBV2 with TRBJ2-7, with D tentatively TRBD1 (5 bases). V was shortened by 1 base and J by 2 bases, with 9 bases between the two germline ends. This CDR3 is built from 14 residues. CDR1 is SNHLY and CDR2 is FYNNEI in the germline V gene. CDR3 in DNA: TGTGCCAGCAGTGAAGACCCCAGGGCCTACGAGCAGTACTTC. Protein sequence: CASSEDPRAYEQYF.

This chain joins TRBV5-1 and TRBJ2-3; either TRBD1 or TRBD2 may fit D (5 bases each). The V and J ends lost 0 bases and 2 bases respectively, with 22 bases between them. This CDR3 comprises 19 residues. Germline CDR1 and CDR2: SGHRS and YFSETQ. The CDR3 region has the DNA TGCGCCAGCAGCTTGGGTTATCGGGGCTTGTTGCCGCACACAGATACGCAGTATTTT. Encoded protein: CASSLGYRGLLPHTDTQYF.

The chain combines TRBV7-9 with TRBJ2-2; TRBD2 is a possible D gene (5 bases). Looked up from germline, CDR1 is SEHNR and CDR2 is FQNEAQ (reference sequence). Deletions cut 5 bases from V and 4 bases from J, with 17 bases between. The CDR3 loop spans 16 amino acids. CDR3 sequence (DNA): TGTGCCAGCAGCGGTACCCGAGGGCTGTCCACCGGGGAGCTGTTTTTT. This gives the protein CASSGTRGLSTGELFF.

The chain combines TRBV4-1 with TRBJ2-1, with D uncertain. Germline CDR1 reads MGHRA; CDR2 reads YSYEKL. V lost 5 bases, J lost 2 bases, and 7 bases lay in between. The CDR3 loop spans 13 amino acids. The CDR3: CASSFRAYNEQFF. DNA of the CDR3: TGCGCCAGCAGCTTTCGGGCCTACAATGAGCAGTTCTTC.

V gene TRBV6-6 combines with J gene TRBJ2-3; 9 bases line up with TRBD2. The CDR3 consists of 13 residues. The germline gives CDR1 MNHNY, CDR2 SVGAGI (reference sequence). Losses at the gene ends were 8 bases for V and 5 bases for J; bases not matched to a gene: 5. The CDR3, as DNA: TGTGCCAGCGTTGCGGGAGGGGGAGATACGCAGTATTTT. This translates into CASVAGGGDTQYF.

This chain links TRBV6-1 with TRBJ1-6, with 7 bases aligning to TRBD1. The V segment lost 6 bases and the J segment 7 bases; nucleotides outside the gene matches: 9. The CDR3 totals 15 residues. Germline V gene sequence: CDR1 MNHNS, CDR2 SASEGT. CDR3 loop: CASSPWEGANSPLHF. The CDR3 DNA sequence: TGTGCCAGCAGCCCGTGGGAGGGGGCAAATTCACCCCTCCACTTT.

This clone was observed a single time. V usage is TRBV19 and J usage is TRBJ2-3; 10 nucleotides match TRBD2. CDR1 and CDR2 (germline): LNHDA, SQIVND (reference sequence). V dropped 4 bases and J dropped 4; count of bases not matched to a gene: 11. This CDR3 region has 17 residues. The CDR3 DNA follows: TGTGCCAGTAGTACCCGCCAACTAGCGGGGCCACCAGATACGCAGTATTTT. Protein: CASSTRQLAGPPDTQYF.

The chain couples TRBV10-2 to TRBJ1-4, with D uncertain. The CDR3 contains 12 residues. The germline V gene has CDR1 WSHSY and CDR2 SAAADI. Trimming pared 8 bases from V and 10 bases from J, leaving 14 bases between. The DNA for the CDR3 is TGCGCCAGCGGGAAAACGGACGGAAAACTGTTTTTT. It yields the protein CASGKTDGKLFF.

This clone was found once. The chain combines TRBV19 with TRBJ1-5; no firm D call. This CDR3 has 13 residues. The V end was cut by 9 bases, the J end by 6 bases, with 15 bases between. CDR1 LNHDA and CDR2 SQIVND come from the germline V gene (reference sequence). The CDR3 region is CASMMQVGQPQHF. DNA for the CDR3: TGTGCCAGCATGATGCAGGTTGGTCAGCCCCAGCATTTT.

This clone appeared once. CDR3 DNA sequence: TGTGCCAGCAGAGGCGGTGGCACAGATACGCAGTATTTT. It is translated as CASRGGGTDTQYF. The chain links TRBV6-5 to TRBJ2-3; the D is unclear. Between the trimmed V and J ends, which lost 6 bases and 1 base, there was a span of 8 bases. Germline V gives CDR1 MNHEY, CDR2 SVGAGI. The CDR3 runs to 13 residues.

The V and J genes are TRBV29-1 and TRBJ2-5, with D unresolved. This CDR3 has 12 residues. CDR1 SQVTM and CDR2 ANQGSEA come from the germline V gene. The ends were cut back, 3 bases at V and 4 bases at J, with 9 bases in the middle. CDR3 region: CSVDTSVETQYF. DNA of the CDR3: TGCAGCGTTGATACCTCGGTAGAGACCCAGTACTTC. Full variable domain (outside the CDR3, taken from reference TRBV29-1 and TRBJ2-5): SAVISQKPSRDICQRGTSLTIQCQVDSQVTMMFWYRQQPGQSLTLIATANQGSEATYESGFVIDKFPISRPNLTFSTLTVSNMSPEDSSIYLCSVDTSVETQYFGPGTRLLVL.

This chain connects TRBV11-2 to TRBJ2-2, with D perhaps matching TRBD1 (6 bases). Germline CDR1 SGHAT, CDR2 FQNNGV. Trimming left V 3 bases short and J 0 bases short, with 8 bases between. This CDR3 has 15 amino acids. CDR3 nucleotides: TGTGCCAGCAGCTTTGCAGGGGCGAACACCGGGGAGCTGTTTTTT. Amino acids: CASSFAGANTGELFF.

The V gene is TRBV9, the J gene TRBJ2-6; D is ambiguous. Germline V CDR1 and CDR2: SGDLS, YYNGEE. This CDR3 contains 15 residues. Trimming removed 1 base from V and 0 bases from J, with 5 bases in between. This CDR3 reads CASSVQSSGANVLTF. The CDR3, as DNA: TGTGCCAGCAGCGTACAGAGCTCTGGGGCCAACGTCCTGACTTTC. Full variable domain (missing parts from reference TRBV9 and TRBJ2-6): DSGVTQTPKHLITATGQRVTLRCSPRSGDLSVYWYQQSLDQGLQFLIQYYNGEERAKGNILERFSAQQFPDLHSELNLSSLELGDSALYFCASSVQSSGANVLTFGAGSRLTVL.

The chain joins TRBV23-1 to TRBJ1-1; D uncertain. TRBV23-1 is noted as an ORF with a role that remains uncertain. V was cut by 2 bases and J by 1 base, with 8 bases left in between. The CDR3 has 14 amino acids. This CDR3 reads CASSQSSGNTEAFF. CDR3 nucleotides: TGCGCCAGCAGTCAAAGCTCCGGGAACACTGAAGCTTTCTTT.

The chain combines TRBV18 with TRBJ2-3, with D perhaps TRBD2 (5 bases). Looked up from germline, CDR1 is KGHSH and CDR2 is LQKENI. This CDR3 contains 14 residues. V shed 2 bases and J shed 4 bases, with 10 bases lying between them. CDR3 residues: CASSPAQEADTQYF. Written as DNA, the CDR3 is TGTGCCAGCTCACCAGCGCAGGAGGCAGATACGCAGTATTTT.

V is TRBV30 and J is TRBJ2-3; a weak D match, TRBD2 (5 bases). The CDR3 spans 15 residues. The germline V gene has CDR1 GTSNPN and CDR2 SVGIG (reference sequence). V lost 1 base and J lost 1, with 12 bases in between. The CDR3 sequence is CAWSGRVWGTDTQYF. CDR3 sequence (DNA): TGTGCCTGGAGTGGGCGGGTTTGGGGCACAGATACGCAGTATTTT.

About this clone itself: A junction boundary mismatches the germline segment, possibly from a read error. The genes are TRBV7-7 and TRBJ2-5; 9 bases match TRBD2. CDR3 length: 17 residues. The germline gives CDR1 SSHAT, CDR2 FNYEAQ (reference sequence). This CDR3 is CASSISLASGDQETQYF. The CDR3 DNA follows: TGTGCTAGCAGCATTAGCCTGGCTAGCGGGGACCAAGAGACCCAGTACTTC.

This clone was counted a single time. J is TRBJ2-3 and V is TRBV18; TRBD2 matches 11 bases. Germline values: CDR1 KGHSH, CDR2 LQKENI. CDR3 length equals 15 residues. V dropped 6 bases and J dropped 6; count of bases not matched to a gene: 8. The CDR3 protein is CASSTSGSLRDTQYF. The CDR3 nucleotides read TGTGCCAGCTCCACTAGCGGGAGCCTCCGGGATACGCAGTATTTT.

V usage is TRBV5-6 and J usage is TRBJ2-5; 8 bases line up with TRBD2. This CDR3 spans 15 amino acids. With 0 bases clipped from V and 11 bases from J, the junction kept 12 bases outside the gene matches. From germline, CDR1 is SGHDT and CDR2 YYEEEE. CDR3 in DNA: TGTGCCAGCAGCTTGGGAGCGGGGGCTAGTGAAGAGCAGTACTTC. Encoded protein: CASSLGAGASEEQYF.

The rearrangement links TRBV6-4 to TRBJ2-2, with unresolved D. Trimming pared 3 bases from V and 4 bases from J, leaving 6 bases between. Germline assignment: CDR1 MRHNA and CDR2 SNTAGT. This CDR3 has 13 residues. The CDR3 protein is CASSDVGTGELFF. The CDR3 DNA reads TGTGCCAGCAGTGATGTCGGCACCGGGGAGCTGTTTTTT.